The 26 T cell receptor beta chains below all came from one sample that was sequenced in a study of blood T cell repertoires in COVID-19. Measured with immunoSEQ multiplex PCR; TCRdb has only the in-frame clones, and not every one. The table includes approximately 200,000 clones, roughly four fifths detected once. The specimen sequenced was PBMCs or T cells enriched from blood (not recorded which). These receptor sequences come from a man aged 40-50 years who had recovered from COVID-19.

The chain employs TRBV6-2 or TRBV6-3 and TRBJ1-2; D is uncertain. The V and J ends lost 0 bases and 8 bases respectively, with 10 bases between them. The germline V gene has CDR1 MNHEY and CDR2 SVGEGT. The CDR3 contains 13 residues. The CDR3 region has the DNA TGTGCCAGCAGTTACTCGTTTAAAATGGGCTACACCTTC. Translated, it gives CASSYSFKMGYTF.

This clone was detected once. The V and J genes are TRBV21-1 and TRBJ2-3; TRBD2 was called by the table and not checked on the DNA. TRBV21-1 is a documented pseudogene. There are 15 residues in the CDR3. CDR3 residues: CASSKSPGSTDTQYF. As DNA, the CDR3 is TGTGCCAGCAGCAAATCTCCGGGGAGCACAGATACGCAGTATTTT.

With regard to this clone: Other nucleotide sequences from this sample produce the same CDR3. This sequence joins TRBV28 and TRBJ1-1, with D hard to call. Germline-derived CDR1 and CDR2 are MDHEN and SYDVKM. V shed 2 bases and J shed 5 bases, with 6 bases lying between them. The CDR3 contains 12 residues. CDR3 loop: CASSLLRTEAFF. The CDR3 DNA reads TGTGCCAGCAGTTTACTACGGACTGAAGCTTTCTTT. Based on the CDR3 plus reference TRBV28 and TRBJ1-1, the full variable domain is DVKVTQSSRYLVKRTGEKVFLECVQDMDHENMFWYRQDPGLGLRLIYFSYDVKMKEKGDIPEGYSVSREKKERFSLILESASTNQTSMYLCASSLLRTEAFFGQGTRLTVV.

This chain uses TRBV19 with TRBJ1-2, with 8 bases that match TRBD1. The germline V gene encodes CDR1 LNHDA and CDR2 SQIVND (reference sequence). Trimming cost V 8 bases and J 8 bases; bases outside gene matches: 16. This CDR3 has 15 residues. CDR3: CASRTRTDRGGGYTF. Written as DNA, the CDR3 is TGTGCCAGTCGAACCCGAACCGACAGGGGTGGCGGCTACACCTTC. Complete variable domain (other parts from reference TRBV19 and TRBJ1-2): DGGITQSPKYLFRKEGQNVTLSCEQNLNHDAMYWYRQDPGQGLRLIYYSQIVNDFQKGDIAEGYSVSREKKESFPLTVTSAQKNPTAFYLCASRTRTDRGGGYTFGSGTRLTVV.

The chain joins TRBV28 to TRBJ1-1; weak D call: TRBD1 (6 bases). CDR3 size: 13 residues. Germline CDR1 is MDHEN and CDR2 is SYDVKM. Trimming took off 4 bases at V and 1 base at J, with 7 bases between the two ends. The CDR3 coding sequence is TGTGCCAGCAGTTGGGGACAGAACACTGAAGCTTTCTTT. This codes for CASSWGQNTEAFF.

This clone came up once. The gene calls are TRBV21-1 and TRBJ2-4; TRBD1 is taken as the D call from the table, unchecked against the DNA. TRBV21-1 is a pseudogene. The CDR3 is 19 amino acids. CDR3 amino acids: CASSTYRDRVVVGVNIQYF. The CDR3 coding sequence is TGTGCCAGCAGCACTTACCGGGACAGGGTAGTCGTGGGGGTGAACATTCAGTACTTC.

This clone has more than one count but fewer than ten. The chain combines TRBV21-1 with TRBJ2-3; the D call TRBD2 from the table was never checked on the DNA. TRBV21-1 is a pseudogene. The CDR3 spans 14 residues. CDR3 sequence reads: CASREEGCTDTQYF. The DNA for the CDR3 is TGTGCCAGCAGGGAGGAAGGATGCACAGATACGCAGTATTTT.

This rearrangement joins TRBV6-5 to TRBJ2-7, with 8 bases aligning to TRBD1. The CDR3 covers 13 residues. The V gene's germline CDR1 is MNHEY and CDR2 SVGAGI. The V and J ends lost 6 bases and 1 base, in that order; junction bases with no gene match: 2. For the CDR3, the DNA is TGTGCCAGCAGACGGACAGGGTCCTACGAGCAGTACTTC. Protein product: CASRRTGSYEQYF.

Only one count was recorded for this clone. This chain's CDR3 is CASSAQGGVQPQHF. In nucleotides, the CDR3 is TGTGCCAGTAGTGCACAGGGAGGGGTTCAGCCCCAGCATTTT. This chain joins TRBV19 and TRBJ1-5; possible D gene TRBD1, 6 bases. The germline CDR1 and CDR2 sequences are LNHDA and SQIVND (reference sequence). Trimming removed 5 bases from V and 6 bases from J, with 14 bases in between. The CDR3 runs 14 residues.

V is TRBV28 and J is TRBJ2-2, with 7 nucleotides matching TRBD1. This CDR3 contains 18 residues. From germline, CDR1 is MDHEN and CDR2 SYDVKM. V was clipped by 1 base and J by 4 bases; unmatched bases: 12. The CDR3 loop is CASSLSSWGTELTGELFF. DNA of the CDR3: TGTGCCAGCAGTTTATCTAGTTGGGGGACAGAACTCACCGGGGAGCTGTTTTTT.

The genes are TRBV19 and TRBJ1-4; D is perhaps TRBD1 (5 bases). Trimming took off 8 bases at V and 6 bases at J, with 16 bases between the two ends. The germline gives CDR1 LNHDA, CDR2 SQIVND (reference sequence). CDR3 length: 14 amino acids. The CDR3 sequence is CASSRTPNYEKLFF. CDR3 DNA sequence: TGTGCCAGTTCCCGGACACCGAATTATGAAAAACTGTTTTTT.

This sequence joins TRBV7-2 and TRBJ2-2; maybe TRBD1 (5 bases). The CDR3 spans 15 residues. Trimming cost V 3 bases and J 2 bases, with 10 bases left between them. Germline lookup yields CDR1 SGHTA and CDR2 FQGNSA. The CDR3 loop reads CASSFDSANTGELFF. In DNA form, the CDR3 reads TGTGCCAGCAGCTTTGACAGCGCAAACACCGGGGAGCTGTTTTTT.

The chain carries TRBV10-2 and TRBJ2-7, with D unclear. The ends were cut back, 8 bases at V and 2 bases at J, with 10 bases in the middle. Germline V gene lookup returns CDR1 WSHSY and CDR2 SAAADI. This CDR3 is 12 amino acids long. The CDR3 region is CASLVAPYEQYF. CDR3 DNA: TGCGCCAGCTTGGTGGCCCCCTACGAGCAGTACTTC.

The chain links TRBV5-3 to TRBJ2-5; D unclear. TRBV5-3 is noted as an ORF with a role that remains uncertain. The V end was cut by 3 bases, the J end by 2 bases, with 11 bases between. The CDR3 is made up of 14 amino acids. In DNA, the CDR3 is TGTGCCAGAAGCTCCCGACACTTACAAGAGACCCAGTACTTC. Amino acids: CARSSRHLQETQYF.

This chain connects TRBV7-9 to TRBJ2-2, with 8 bases lining up with TRBD2. Germline lookup yields CDR1 SEHNR and CDR2 FQNEAQ (reference sequence). This CDR3 spans 17 amino acids. The V and J ends lost 5 bases and 3 bases, in that order; junction bases with no gene match: 11. The CDR3 nucleotides are TGTGCCAGCAGCCCAACTGGGGCTAGCGGGTACACCGGGGAGCTGTTTTTT. It translates to CASSPTGASGYTGELFF.

Only one count was recorded for this clone. V usage is TRBV9 and J usage is TRBJ2-2; D perhaps matches TRBD2 (6 bases). Germline CDR1 is SGDLS and CDR2 is YYNGEE. The CDR3 length is 19 residues. Between the trimmed V and J ends, which lost 2 bases and 4 bases, there was a span of 24 bases. This chain's CDR3 is CASSVPLLVGSPTTGELFF. The CDR3 DNA reads as TGTGCCAGCAGCGTCCCCCTCCTAGTCGGGAGCCCGACCACCGGGGAGCTGTTTTTT.

The rearrangement joins TRBV29-1 to TRBJ2-1; 8 bases line up with TRBD1. This CDR3 region has 17 residues. After removal of 1 base from V and 0 bases from J, the junction contained 8 bases not matched to a gene. The germline CDR1 and CDR2 sequences are SQVTM and ANQGSEA. The CDR3 coding sequence is TGCAGCGTTGAAGCCGGGACAGGTGAGAGCTCCTACAATGAGCAGTTCTTC. This sequence encodes CSVEAGTGESSYNEQFF.

The chain carries TRBV10-1 and TRBJ2-5; 8 bases map to TRBD1. V lost 6 bases to trimming and J lost 2 bases; unmatched junction nucleotides: 5. CDR1 is WNHNN and CDR2 is SYGVQD in the germline V gene (reference sequence). This CDR3 comprises 14 residues. CDR3 bases: TGCGCCAGCAGGGAGGACAGGGCTCAAGAGACCCAGTACTTC. Translated: CASREDRAQETQYF.

This clone appeared once. CDR3 bases: TGTGCCAGCAGCTTAAGGCACCCAGGAGGGGTGAAGACCGGGGAGCTGTTTTTT. It encodes CASSLRHPGGVKTGELFF. V usage is TRBV7-6 and J usage is TRBJ2-2, with D possibly TRBD2 on 6 matching bases. CDR1 is SGHVS and CDR2 is FNYEAQ in the germline V gene. Deletions cut 2 bases from V and 5 bases from J, with 21 bases between. This CDR3 contains 18 residues.

The chain joins TRBV6-1 to TRBJ1-4, with TRBD1 matching 8 bases. Germline CDR1 reads MNHNS; CDR2 reads SASEGT. Germline trimming cut 11 bases from V and 7 bases from J; bases unmatched to any gene: 6. The CDR3 contains 12 residues. CDR3 loop: CAGQGGGEKLFF. DNA of the CDR3: TGTGCCGGACAGGGCGGGGGTGAAAAACTGTTTTTT.

The chain employs TRBV6-5 and TRBJ1-2, with D unclear. V was clipped by 6 bases and J by 6 bases, with 17 bases between them. Germline V gene lookup returns CDR1 MNHEY and CDR2 SVGAGI. The CDR3 loop spans 14 amino acids. In DNA form, the CDR3 reads TGTGCCAGCAGCCTAGTTCGGGGATCCCATGGCTACACCTTC. This codes for CASSLVRGSHGYTF.

By share, this clone counts as large. The chain couples TRBV3-1 (or the pseudogene TRBV3-2) to TRBJ2-1; D is ambiguous. V shed 0 bases and J shed 5 bases, with 5 bases lying between them. The CDR3 runs to 13 residues. CDR1 and CDR2 from the germline V gene are LGHDT and YNNKEL (reference sequence). CDR3 residues: CASSQDNNNEQFF. The CDR3 nucleotides read TGTGCCAGCAGCCAAGATAACAACAATGAGCAGTTCTTC.

The J gene is TRBJ2-7, the V gene TRBV7-9; the D gene is possibly TRBD1 (5 bases). The V end lost 4 bases, the J end lost 1 base, and 11 bases lay between the germline ends. Germline CDR1 and CDR2: SEHNR and FQNEAQ (reference sequence). The CDR3 is 14 amino acids. This chain's CDR3 is CASSYQGESYEQYV. The CDR3 DNA is TGTGCCAGCAGCTACCAGGGTGAATCCTACGAGCAGTACGTC.

The chain combines TRBV30 with TRBJ1-6, with 7 bases fitting TRBD1. This CDR3 has 17 residues. Germline values: CDR1 GTSNPN, CDR2 SVGIG (reference sequence). V shed 0 bases, J shed 6 bases, and the junction held 11 bases outside the gene matches. Here the CDR3 DNA reads TGTGCCTGGAGTGTACGCGAGACAGGGAATCTTAATTCACCCCTCCACTTT. Translation gives CAWSVRETGNLNSPLHF.

The chain links TRBV28 to TRBJ2-2, with 8 bases identical to TRBD1. The CDR3 is 16 amino acids. The J segment lost 8 bases and the V segment lost 0 bases, leaving 8 bases of the junction unmatched. Germline V gene data show CDR1 as MDHEN and CDR2 as SYDVKM. This CDR3 is CASSLWGQGAEGELFF. CDR3 DNA sequence: TGTGCCAGCAGTTTATGGGGTCAGGGGGCAGAAGGGGAGCTGTTTTTT.

V usage is TRBV7-3 and J usage is TRBJ2-1, with D perhaps TRBD1 (6 bases). The CDR3 runs to 13 residues. Germline V gives CDR1 SGHTA, CDR2 FQGTGA. Trimming shortened V by 9 bases and J by 3 bases, and 12 bases separated the two germline ends. This chain's CDR3 is CASSQGFYNEQFF. CDR3 in DNA: TGTGCCAGTTCCCAGGGGTTCTACAATGAGCAGTTCTTC.